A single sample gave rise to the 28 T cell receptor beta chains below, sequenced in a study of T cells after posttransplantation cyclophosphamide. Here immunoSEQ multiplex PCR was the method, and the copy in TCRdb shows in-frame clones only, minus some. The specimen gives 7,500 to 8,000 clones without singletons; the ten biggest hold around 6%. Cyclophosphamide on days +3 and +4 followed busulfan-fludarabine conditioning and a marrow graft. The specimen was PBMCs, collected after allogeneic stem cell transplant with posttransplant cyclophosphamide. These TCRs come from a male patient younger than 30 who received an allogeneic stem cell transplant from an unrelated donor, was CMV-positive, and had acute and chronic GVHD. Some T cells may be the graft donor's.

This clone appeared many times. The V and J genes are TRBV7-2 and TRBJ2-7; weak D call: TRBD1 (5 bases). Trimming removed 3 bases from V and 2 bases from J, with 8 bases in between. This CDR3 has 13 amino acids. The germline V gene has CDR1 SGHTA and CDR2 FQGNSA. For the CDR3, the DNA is TGTGCCAGCAGCTTCGACAGTCCCTACGAGCAGTACGTC. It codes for CASSFDSPYEQYV.

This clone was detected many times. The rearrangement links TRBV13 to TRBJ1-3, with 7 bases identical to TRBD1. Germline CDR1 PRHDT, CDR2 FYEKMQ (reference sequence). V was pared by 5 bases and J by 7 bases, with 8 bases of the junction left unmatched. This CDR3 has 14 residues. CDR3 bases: TGTGCCAGCAGCCAGCCGGGACAGAGGAACACCATATATTTT. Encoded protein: CASSQPGQRNTIYF.

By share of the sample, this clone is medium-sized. CDR3 region: CASSIVSVLREKLFF. The CDR3 coding sequence is TGTGCCAGTAGTATAGTCTCCGTCCTCAGAGAAAAACTGTTTTTT. The genes are TRBV19 and TRBJ1-4; no definite D call. The germline gives CDR1 LNHDA, CDR2 SQIVND (reference sequence). V lost 1 base and J lost 8, with 14 bases in between. The CDR3 is 15 residues long.

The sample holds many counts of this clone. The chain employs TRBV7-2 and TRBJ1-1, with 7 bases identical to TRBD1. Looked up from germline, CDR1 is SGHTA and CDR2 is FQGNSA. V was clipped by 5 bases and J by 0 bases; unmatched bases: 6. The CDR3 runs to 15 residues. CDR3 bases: TGTGCCAGCAGCGTAAAGGGACAGATGAACACTGAAGCTTTCTTT. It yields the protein CASSVKGQMNTEAFF.

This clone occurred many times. In DNA form, the CDR3 reads TGCGCCAGCAGCCAAAATGCACCAGGGGGCTATGGCTACACCTTC. As protein: CASSQNAPGGYGYTF. The chain is built from TRBV4-1 and TRBJ1-2; 7 nucleotides agree with TRBD1. Germline V gives CDR1 MGHRA, CDR2 YSYEKL. The CDR3 loop spans 15 amino acids. V was clipped by 2 bases and J by 4 bases; unmatched bases: 7.

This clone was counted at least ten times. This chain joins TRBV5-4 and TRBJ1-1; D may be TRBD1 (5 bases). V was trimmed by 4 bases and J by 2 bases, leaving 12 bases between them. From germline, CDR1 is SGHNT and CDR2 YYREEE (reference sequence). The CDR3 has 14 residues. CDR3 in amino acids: CASSPQQANTEAFF. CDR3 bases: TGTGCCAGCAGCCCTCAACAGGCTAACACTGAAGCTTTCTTT.

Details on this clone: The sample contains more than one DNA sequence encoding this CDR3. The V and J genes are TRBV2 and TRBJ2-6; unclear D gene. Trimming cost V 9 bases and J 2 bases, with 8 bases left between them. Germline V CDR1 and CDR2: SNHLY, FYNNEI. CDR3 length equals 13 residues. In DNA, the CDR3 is TGTGCCAGTAGACTTGCTGGGGCCAACGTCCTGACTTTC. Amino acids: CASRLAGANVLTF.

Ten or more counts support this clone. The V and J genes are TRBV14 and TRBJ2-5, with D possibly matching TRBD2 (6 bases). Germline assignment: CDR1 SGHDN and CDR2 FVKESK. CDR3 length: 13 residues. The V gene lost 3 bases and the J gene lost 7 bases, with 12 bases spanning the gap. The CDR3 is CASSQAGSGTQYF. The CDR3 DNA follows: TGTGCCAGCAGCCAGGCGGGGTCGGGGACCCAGTACTTC.

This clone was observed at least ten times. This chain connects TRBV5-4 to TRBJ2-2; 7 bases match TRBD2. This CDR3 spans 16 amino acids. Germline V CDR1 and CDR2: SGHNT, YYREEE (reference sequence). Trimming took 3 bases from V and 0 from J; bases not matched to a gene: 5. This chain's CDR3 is CASSWGLSANTGELFF. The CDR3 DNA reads TGTGCCAGCAGCTGGGGACTATCCGCGAACACCGGGGAGCTGTTTTTT.

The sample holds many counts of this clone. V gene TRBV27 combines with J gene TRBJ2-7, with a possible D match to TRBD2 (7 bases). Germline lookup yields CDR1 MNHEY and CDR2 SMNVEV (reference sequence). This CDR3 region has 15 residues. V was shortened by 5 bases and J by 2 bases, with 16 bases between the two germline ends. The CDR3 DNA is TGTGCCAGCAGTAGGGGGTGGGGGGGGGCCTACGAGCAGTACGTC. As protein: CASSRGWGGAYEQYV.

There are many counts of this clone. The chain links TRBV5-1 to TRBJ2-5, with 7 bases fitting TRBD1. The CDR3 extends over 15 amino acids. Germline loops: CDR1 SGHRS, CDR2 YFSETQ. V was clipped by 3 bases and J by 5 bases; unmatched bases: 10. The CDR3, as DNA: TGCGCCAGCAGCTCCCCGGCAGGGGGTTGGGAGACCCAGTACTTC. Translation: CASSSPAGGWETQYF.

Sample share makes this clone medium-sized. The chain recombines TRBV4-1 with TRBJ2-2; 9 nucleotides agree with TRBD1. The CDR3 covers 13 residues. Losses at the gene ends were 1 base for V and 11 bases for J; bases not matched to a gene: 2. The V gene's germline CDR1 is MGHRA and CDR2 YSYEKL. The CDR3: CASSQGGQGELFF. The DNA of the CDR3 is TGCGCCAGCAGCCAAGGGGGACAGGGTGAGCTGTTTTTT.

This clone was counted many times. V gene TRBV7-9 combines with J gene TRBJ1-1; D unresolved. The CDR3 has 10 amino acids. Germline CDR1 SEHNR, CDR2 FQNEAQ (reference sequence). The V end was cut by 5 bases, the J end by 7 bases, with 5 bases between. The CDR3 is CASSNIEAFF. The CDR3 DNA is TGTGCCAGCAGCAATATTGAAGCTTTCTTT.

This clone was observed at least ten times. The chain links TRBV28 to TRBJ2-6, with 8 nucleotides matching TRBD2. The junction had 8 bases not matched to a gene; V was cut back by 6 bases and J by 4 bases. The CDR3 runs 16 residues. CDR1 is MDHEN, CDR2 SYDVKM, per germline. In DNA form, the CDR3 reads TGTGCCAGCAGGCCCGGGGGGGGAACCGGGGCCAACGTCCTGACTTTC. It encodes CASRPGGGTGANVLTF.

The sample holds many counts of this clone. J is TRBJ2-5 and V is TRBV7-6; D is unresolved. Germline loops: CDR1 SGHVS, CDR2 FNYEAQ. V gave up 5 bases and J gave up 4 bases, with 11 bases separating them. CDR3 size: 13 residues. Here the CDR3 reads CASSRDITETQYF. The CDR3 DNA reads TGTGCCAGCAGCCGCGACATAACAGAGACCCAGTACTTC.

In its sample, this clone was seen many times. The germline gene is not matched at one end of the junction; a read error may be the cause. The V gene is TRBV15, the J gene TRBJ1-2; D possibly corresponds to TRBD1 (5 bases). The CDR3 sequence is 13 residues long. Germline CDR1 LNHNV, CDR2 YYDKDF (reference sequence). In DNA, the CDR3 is TGTGCCACCAGCCGAGACAGTATTGGTGGCTACACCTTC. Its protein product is CATSRDSIGGYTF.

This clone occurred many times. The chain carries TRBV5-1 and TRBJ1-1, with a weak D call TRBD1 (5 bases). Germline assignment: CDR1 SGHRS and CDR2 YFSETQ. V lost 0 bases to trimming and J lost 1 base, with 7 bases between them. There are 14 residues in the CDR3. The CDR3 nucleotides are TGCGCCAGCAGCTTGGCCACAGGGAACACTGAAGCTTTCTTT. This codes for CASSLATGNTEAFF.

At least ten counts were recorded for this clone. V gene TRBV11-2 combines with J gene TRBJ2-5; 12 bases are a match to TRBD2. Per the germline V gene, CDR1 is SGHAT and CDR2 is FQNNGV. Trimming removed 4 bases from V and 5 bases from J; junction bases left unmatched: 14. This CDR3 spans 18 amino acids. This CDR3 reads CASSSRLAGALLGETQYF. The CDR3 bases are TGTGCCAGCAGCTCACGACTAGCGGGGGCTTTACTCGGGGAGACCCAGTACTTC.

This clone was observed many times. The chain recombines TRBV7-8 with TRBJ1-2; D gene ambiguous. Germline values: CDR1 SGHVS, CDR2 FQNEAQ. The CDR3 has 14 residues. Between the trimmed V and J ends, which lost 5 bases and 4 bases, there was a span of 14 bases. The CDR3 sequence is CASSGGRTLYGYTF. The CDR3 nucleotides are TGTGCCAGCAGCGGCGGGCGGACTCTCTATGGCTACACCTTC.

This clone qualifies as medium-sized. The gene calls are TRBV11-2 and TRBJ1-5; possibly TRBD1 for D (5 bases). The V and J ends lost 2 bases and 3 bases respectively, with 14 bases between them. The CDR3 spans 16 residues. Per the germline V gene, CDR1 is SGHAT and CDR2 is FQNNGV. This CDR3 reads CASSLSQERDNQPQHF. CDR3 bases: TGTGCCAGCAGCTTATCACAGGAGCGGGACAATCAGCCCCAGCATTTT.

CDR3 DNA: TGTGCCAGCAGTGAGGCTCCACCGGGACAGGGAGACGAGCAGTGCGTC. Protein: CASSEAPPGQGDEQCV. The chain combines TRBV6-4 with TRBJ2-7; 9 nucleotides agree with TRBD1. This CDR3 is built from 16 residues. Germline CDR1 and CDR2: MRHNA and SNTAGT.

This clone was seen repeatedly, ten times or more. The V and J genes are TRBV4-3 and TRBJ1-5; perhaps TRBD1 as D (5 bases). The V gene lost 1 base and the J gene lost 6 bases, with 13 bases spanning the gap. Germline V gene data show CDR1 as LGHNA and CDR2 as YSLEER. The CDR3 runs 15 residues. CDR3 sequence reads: CASSQGSAGLQPQHF. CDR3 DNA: TGCGCCAGCAGCCAAGGAAGTGCAGGGCTTCAGCCCCAGCATTTT.

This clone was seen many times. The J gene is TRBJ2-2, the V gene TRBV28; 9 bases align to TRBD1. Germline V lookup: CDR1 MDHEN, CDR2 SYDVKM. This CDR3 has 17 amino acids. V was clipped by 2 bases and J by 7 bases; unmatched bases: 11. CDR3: CASSLLPGTGFIGELFF. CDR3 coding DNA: TGTGCCAGCAGTTTACTTCCCGGGACAGGGTTCATCGGGGAGCTGTTTTTT.

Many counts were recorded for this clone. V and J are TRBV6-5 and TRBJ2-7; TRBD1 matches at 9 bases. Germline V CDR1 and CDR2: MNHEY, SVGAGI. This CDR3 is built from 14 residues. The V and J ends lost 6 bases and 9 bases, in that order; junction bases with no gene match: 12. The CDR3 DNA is TGTGCCAGCAGCCCGGGACAGGGTAGTGTGGTGCAGTACTTC. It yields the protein CASSPGQGSVVQYF.

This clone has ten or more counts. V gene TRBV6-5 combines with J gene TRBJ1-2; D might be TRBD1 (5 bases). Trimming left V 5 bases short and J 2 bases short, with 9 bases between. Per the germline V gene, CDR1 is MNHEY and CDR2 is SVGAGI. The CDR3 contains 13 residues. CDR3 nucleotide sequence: TGTGCCAGCAGTCCGACAGAGAACTATGGCTACACCTTC. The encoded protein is CASSPTENYGYTF.

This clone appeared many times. The CDR3 is CASSLSAGSNEQFF. DNA for the CDR3: TGCGCCAGCAGCTTATCCGCAGGCAGCAATGAGCAGTTCTTC. The V gene is TRBV5-1, the J gene TRBJ2-1; D is ambiguous. Germline V gene data show CDR1 as SGHRS and CDR2 as YFSETQ. The V and J ends lost 2 bases and 6 bases respectively, with 12 bases between them. CDR3 length equals 14 residues.

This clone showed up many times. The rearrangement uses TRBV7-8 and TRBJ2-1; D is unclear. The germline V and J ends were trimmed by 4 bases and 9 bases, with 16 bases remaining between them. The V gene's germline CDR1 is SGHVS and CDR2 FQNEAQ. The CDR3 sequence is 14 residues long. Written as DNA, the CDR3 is TGTGCCAGCAGCTCTACCCCGGTCGGGTCTGAGCAGTTCTTC. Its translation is CASSSTPVGSEQFF.

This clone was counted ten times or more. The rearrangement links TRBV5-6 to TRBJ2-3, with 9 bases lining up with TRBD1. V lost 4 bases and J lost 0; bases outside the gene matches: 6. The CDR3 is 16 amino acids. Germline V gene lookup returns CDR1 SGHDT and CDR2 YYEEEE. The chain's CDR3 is CASSPTGGLSTDTQYF. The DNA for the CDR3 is TGTGCCAGCAGCCCTACAGGGGGCCTTAGCACAGATACGCAGTATTTT. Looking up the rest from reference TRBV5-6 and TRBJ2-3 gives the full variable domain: DAGVTQSPTHLIKTRGQQVTLRCSPKSGHDTVSWYQQALGQGPQFIFQYYEEEERQRGNFPDRFSGHQFPNYSSELNVNALLLGDSALYLCASSPTGGLSTDTQYFGPGTRLTVL.